These 8 T cell receptor beta chains were sequenced from one sample in a study of a mutant IDH1 vaccine in newly diagnosed glioma. Here immunoSEQ multiplex PCR was the method, and the copy in TCRdb shows in-frame clones only, minus some. The table shows 34,000 or so clones, with around 82% occurring only once. Described time point: week 11, during vaccination. A single vaccine dose contained 300 ug of mutant IDH1 20-mer peptide, and topical imiquimod was used with it. The antigens of these receptors remain unknown. The sequencing here drew on PBMCs, taken from a glioma patient whose treatment included an IDH1 peptide vaccine. The receptor set was obtained from a man aged 25-45 years with glioma.

This rearrangement joins TRBV6-5 to TRBJ2-3; D is possibly TRBD1 or TRBD2 (5 bases each). Germline loops: CDR1 MNHEY, CDR2 SVGAGI. Trimming left V 6 bases short and J 1 base short, with 14 bases between. The CDR3 is 15 amino acids. The CDR3 spells CASRPEGRGTDTQYF. The CDR3 DNA reads as TGTGCCAGCAGACCCGAGGGCAGGGGCACAGATACGCAGTATTTT.

The V and J genes are TRBV7-5 and TRBJ1-3; the DNA was not used to check the table's D call, TRBD1. TRBV7-5 is a recognized pseudogene. The CDR3 is 15 residues long. CDR3 sequence: CVRSLVWTAGNTIYF. The CDR3 DNA sequence: TGTGTCAGAAGCTTAGTCTGGACAGCTGGAAACACCATATATTTT.

The chain uses TRBV29-1 and TRBJ2-6; D remains ambiguous. Trimming cost V 5 bases and J 0 bases, with 8 bases left between them. Germline V lookup: CDR1 SQVTM, CDR2 ANQGSEA. This CDR3 is built from 14 residues. CDR3 residues: CSVLPASGANVLTF. CDR3 sequence (DNA): TGCAGCGTTCTCCCGGCCTCTGGGGCCAACGTCCTGACTTTC.

This chain connects TRBV7-8 to TRBJ1-4; possible D gene TRBD1, 6 bases. Trimming stripped 2 bases from V and 5 bases from J, with 12 bases between. This CDR3 is built from 15 residues. Germline V CDR1 and CDR2: SGHVS, FQNEAQ. The CDR3 DNA reads as TGTGCCAGCAGCTTAACCGGGACATCGAATGAAAAACTGTTTTTT. This encodes CASSLTGTSNEKLFF. The full variable domain, completed using reference TRBV7-8 and TRBJ1-4, is GAGVSQSPRYKVAKRGQDVALRCDPISGHVSLFWYQQALGQGPEFLTYFQNEAQLDKSGLPSDRFFAERPEGSVSTLKIQRTQQEDSAVYLCASSLTGTSNEKLFFGSGTQLSVL.

The chain links TRBV28 to TRBJ1-5; D is possibly TRBD1 (5 bases). Between the trimmed V and J ends, which lost 5 bases and 11 bases, there was a span of 10 bases. This CDR3 comprises 11 residues. Per the germline V gene, CDR1 is MDHEN and CDR2 is SYDVKM. DNA of the CDR3: TGTGCCAGCAGTAGCCTCAGGGCCCAGCATTTT. It yields the protein CASSSLRAQHF.

The gene calls are TRBV2 and TRBJ1-2; 8 bases fit TRBD1. Germline-derived CDR1 and CDR2 are SNHLY and FYNNEI. Trimming removed 7 bases from V and 3 bases from J; junction bases left unmatched: 7. The CDR3 covers 14 residues. CDR3 loop: CASMGRTGYYGYTF. CDR3 in DNA: TGTGCCAGCATGGGGAGGACAGGGTACTATGGCTACACCTTC.

This clone was found a few times. This chain links TRBV5-1 with TRBJ1-1; tentative D call: TRBD1 (5 bases). The germline V gene has CDR1 SGHRS and CDR2 YFSETQ. This CDR3 comprises 16 residues. V was clipped by 0 bases and J by 2 bases, with 14 bases between them. CDR3 amino acids: CASSLEGGQINTEAFF. The DNA of the CDR3 is TGCGCCAGCAGCTTGGAAGGCGGACAAATTAACACTGAAGCTTTCTTT.

V usage is TRBV25-1 and J usage is TRBJ2-7, with 10 bases matching TRBD1. CDR3 length: 16 residues. The V and J ends lost 4 bases and 2 bases, in that order; junction bases with no gene match: 8. Per the germline V gene, CDR1 is MGHDK and CDR2 is SYGVNS. DNA of the CDR3: TGTGCCAGCAGTGCGATCCCGGGACAGGGGCCCTACGAGCAGTACTTC. Translating gives CASSAIPGQGPYEQYF.